This T cell receptor beta chain is drawn from a study of beta chain features in type 1 diabetes. Isolated RNA was reverse transcribed in full, so expressed TCRB transcripts were sequenced. Generated by immunoSEQ multiplex PCR, the TCRdb table keeps only in-frame clones and is missing some. The sample holds 250,000 to 300,000 clones; approximately 24% are singletons and the top ten take roughly 0.011%. Comment on this clone: Its antigen is undetermined.

Averaging around 120 mL, one heparinised blood draw came from each individual donor. Study-wide results and limits: All four CD4+ subsets of Type 1 diabetes patients contained TCRB CDR3s that were moderately but significantly shorter. PCR could preferentially amplify shorter templates, alike in patients and controls.

Per the germline V gene, CDR1 is MDHEN and CDR2 is SYDVKM. This CDR3 is 14 amino acids long. With 2 bases removed from V and 0 bases from J, the gap between germline ends came to 8 bases. The chain combines TRBV28 with TRBJ2-7; D perhaps matches TRBD1 (5 bases). What was sequenced was naive CD4+ T cells from blood. This TCR was recovered from a woman aged 25 to 39 with type 1 diabetes. In nucleotides, the CDR3 is TGTGCCAGCAGTTTACAGGGTTACTCCTACGAGCAGTACTTC. It is translated as CASSLQGYSYEQYF.